The clone carrying this T cell receptor (beta chain) was observed a few times. The data were obtained in a study of T-cell reconstitution after alpha-beta-depleted transplantation in children. As it was prepared, the TCRbeta library received unique molecular identifiers. Each CDR3 protein is one row after TCRdb ran MiXCR on the PCR reads. In the table there are approximately 230,000 distinct CDR3 sequences, more than 20% of which are singletons. The CDR3 has 18 residues. CDR1 is WNHNN and CDR2 is SYGVQD in the germline V gene (reference sequence). Germline trimming cut 5 bases from V and 1 base from J; bases unmatched to any gene: 10.

The TCR sequence derives from a girl aged 2 to 10 with Fanconi anemia, due to receive a stem cell transplant. V is TRBV10-1 and J is TRBJ2-5; 13 bases fit TRBD2. The sequenced sample was PBMCs, obtained before TCRalphabeta/CD19-depleted stem cell transplant. CDR3: CASSTGTSGKPGQETQYF. The CDR3 nucleotides are TGCGCCAGCAGTACCGGGACTAGCGGGAAACCCGGCCAAGAGACCCAGTACTTC.